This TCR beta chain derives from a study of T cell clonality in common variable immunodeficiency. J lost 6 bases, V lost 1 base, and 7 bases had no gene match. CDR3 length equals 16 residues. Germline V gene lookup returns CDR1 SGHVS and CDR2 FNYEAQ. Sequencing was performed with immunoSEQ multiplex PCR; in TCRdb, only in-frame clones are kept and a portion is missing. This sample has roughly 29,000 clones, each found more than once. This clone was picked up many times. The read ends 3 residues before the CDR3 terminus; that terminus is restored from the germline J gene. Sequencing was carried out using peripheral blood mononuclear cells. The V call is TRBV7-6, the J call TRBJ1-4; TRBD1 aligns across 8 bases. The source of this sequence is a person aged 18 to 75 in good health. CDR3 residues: CASSLGRTGIHEKLFF. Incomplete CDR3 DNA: TGTGCCAGCAGCTTAGGCCGGACAGGGATCCATGAAAAA.